The 22 T cell receptor beta chains reported below all come from one sample, sequenced in a study of T cells after yellow fever vaccination. TCRdb analysed the 5' RACE reads with MiXCR anew, one entry per CDR3 protein. The data show tens of thousands of distinct CDR3 sequences, 6.3% seen once. The material sequenced was PBMCs, either bulk or a sorted T-cell subset (CD4+, CD8+, memory, or dextramer-sorted; not recorded which), taken on the day of the yellow fever booster vaccination. These TCRs come from a man aged 25-45 years who received the YFV17D yellow fever vaccine.

This clonotype was observed a few times. V is TRBV11-2 and J is TRBJ2-2, with 9 nucleotides matching TRBD2. The ends lost 6 bases at V and 10 bases at J; junction bases unmatched: 9. Germline-derived CDR1 and CDR2 are SGHAT and FQNNGV. This CDR3 comprises 14 residues. The CDR3 bases are TGTGCCAGCAGTCGGCGGGAGGGCAGGGAGGAGCTGTTTTTT. Encoded protein: CASSRREGREELFF.

This clonotype has at least ten counts. The chain carries TRBV27 and TRBJ2-5; 10 bases are a match to TRBD1. CDR3 length: 15 amino acids. Germline CDR1 MNHEY, CDR2 SMNVEV (reference sequence). V lost 8 bases, J lost 5 bases, and 11 bases stayed unmatched. Here the CDR3 reads CASCMLGQGLETQYF. The CDR3 nucleotides are TGTGCCAGCTGTATGCTGGGACAGGGGTTGGAGACCCAGTACTTC.

A few counts support this clonotype. This sequence joins TRBV2 and TRBJ2-7; a weak D match, TRBD2 (6 bases). Germline loops: CDR1 SNHLY, CDR2 FYNNEI. The CDR3 is 15 residues long. The germline V and J ends were trimmed by 6 bases and 2 bases, with 17 bases remaining between them. The CDR3 region has the DNA TGTGCCAGCAGAACCGGGACTTTTACAACCTACGAGCAGTACTTC. This sequence encodes CASRTGTFTTYEQYF.

This clonotype was picked up many times. The chain couples TRBV6-5 to TRBJ2-7; 7 bases agree with TRBD1. The CDR3 is 13 residues long. With V trimmed by 4 bases and J by 3 bases, 3 bases remained unmatched. Germline values: CDR1 MNHEY, CDR2 SVGAGI. In DNA, the CDR3 is TGTGCCAGCAGTTTGACAGGGTTCTACGAGCAGTACTTC. Residues: CASSLTGFYEQYF.

This clonotype was seen many times. V and J are TRBV5-1 and TRBJ1-1; D might be TRBD1 (5 bases). The CDR3 is made up of 18 amino acids. Trimming cost V 2 bases and J 1 base, with 21 bases left between them. Germline V CDR1 and CDR2: SGHRS, YFSETQ. The CDR3 sequence: CASSFEMGQGGGNTEAFF. As DNA, the CDR3 is TGCGCCAGCAGCTTTGAAATGGGGCAGGGCGGAGGGAACACTGAAGCTTTCTTT.

This clonotype showed up just a few times. The V call is TRBV28, the J call TRBJ1-2; D remains ambiguous. Between the trimmed V and J ends, which lost 3 bases and 6 bases, there was a span of 11 bases. This CDR3 comprises 13 residues. In germline, CDR1 is MDHEN, CDR2 SYDVKM. The CDR3 protein is CASSFSVRDGYTF. CDR3 nucleotides: TGTGCCAGCAGTTTTTCTGTTCGAGATGGCTACACCTTC.

The chain is built from TRBV4-2 and TRBJ2-1; 8 bases agree with TRBD2. CDR1 LGHNA and CDR2 YNFKEQ come from the germline V gene. J was trimmed by 9 bases and V by 1 base; bases with no gene match: 11. This CDR3 region has 16 residues. The CDR3 DNA is TGTGCCAGCAGCCAAGTTACCAGCGGGAGAAGAGTTGAGCAGTTCTTC. It encodes CASSQVTSGRRVEQFF.

This clonotype occurred many times. The junction departs from the called germline gene at one end, perhaps through a read error. This chain connects TRBV7-7 to TRBJ2-7; 8 bases fit TRBD1. The CDR3 sequence is 13 residues long. The germline V gene encodes CDR1 SSHAT and CDR2 FNYEAQ (reference sequence). For the CDR3, the DNA is TGTGCTAGCAGCCAGGGACAGGCCTCCGAGCAGTACTTC. Translated: CASSQGQASEQYF.

This clonotype was picked up many times. The chain combines TRBV12-3 or TRBV12-4 with TRBJ1-1, with D hard to call. V gave up 4 bases and J gave up 6 bases, with 12 bases separating them. The CDR3 is 13 amino acids. The CDR3 region has the DNA TGTGCCAGCAGTTCCTACAGTAGGTCTGAAGCTTTCTTT. It encodes CASSSYSRSEAFF.

This chain connects TRBV28 to TRBJ2-1; 7 nucleotides align to TRBD2. CDR1 is MDHEN and CDR2 is SYDVKM in the germline V gene. There are 17 residues in the CDR3. J lost 2 bases, V lost 3 bases, and 10 bases had no gene match. This CDR3 is CASSFIPSGIPYNEQFF. The CDR3 DNA sequence: TGTGCCAGCAGTTTTATCCCGAGCGGGATCCCCTACAATGAGCAGTTCTTC.

This clonotype was recorded at least ten times. This CDR3 is CASSLERTGPSRGEQFF. Written as DNA, the CDR3 is TGTGCCAGCAGCTTAGAACGCACGGGACCCTCTAGGGGTGAGCAGTTCTTC. V gene TRBV11-2 combines with J gene TRBJ2-1; D assignment may be TRBD1 or TRBD2 (5 bases each). In germline, CDR1 is SGHAT, CDR2 FQNNGV. V shed 0 bases and J shed 9 bases, with 21 bases lying between them. The CDR3 extends over 17 amino acids.

The genes are TRBV18 and TRBJ2-3; 9 bases are shared with TRBD1. The V gene's germline CDR1 is KGHSH and CDR2 LQKENI. The CDR3 is made up of 14 amino acids. V shed 3 bases and J 7 bases; nucleotides not matched to a gene: 5. The CDR3 here is CASSPRTGEYTQYF. Written as DNA, the CDR3 is TGTGCCAGCTCACCGAGGACAGGGGAATATACGCAGTATTTT. Drawing the rest from reference TRBV18 and TRBJ2-3, the complete variable domain is NAGVMQNPRHLVRRRGQEARLRCSPMKGHSHVYWYRQLPEEGLKFMVYLQKENIIDESGMPKERFSAEFPKEGPSILRIQQVVRGDSAAYFCASSPRTGEYTQYFGPGTRLTVL.

The rearrangement joins TRBV7-9 to TRBJ2-5, with D tentatively TRBD2 (5 bases). Germline V gene lookup returns CDR1 SEHNR and CDR2 FQNEAQ (reference sequence). The CDR3 totals 12 residues. Trimming removed 6 bases at V and 0 bases at J, with 5 bases between. The CDR3 DNA follows: TGTGCCAGCAGGAGGGACCAAGAGACCCAGTACTTC. This codes for CASRRDQETQYF. Together with reference TRBV7-9 and TRBJ2-5, the CDR3 gives the full variable domain: DTGVSQNPRHKITKRGQNVTFRCDPISEHNRLYWYRQTLGQGPEFLTYFQNEAQLEKSRLLSDRFSAERPKGSFSTLEIQRTEQGDSAMYLCASRRDQETQYFGPGTRLLVL.

V usage is TRBV10-3 and J usage is TRBJ2-7; possible D gene TRBD2, 5 bases. Trimming left V 6 bases short and J 1 base short, with 22 bases between. The germline CDR1 and CDR2 sequences are ENHRY and SYGVKD. CDR3 length equals 17 residues. CDR3 nucleotides: TGTGCCATCAGCCCCCCCCCGCCCAGCGGAAGATCCTACGAGCAGTACTTC. As protein: CAISPPPPSGRSYEQYF.

This clonotype was seen many times. This sequence joins TRBV11-2 and TRBJ2-7; no definite D call. With 2 bases removed from V and 2 bases from J, the gap between germline ends came to 13 bases. CDR1 is SGHAT, CDR2 FQNNGV, per germline. The CDR3 is 15 amino acids. The CDR3 DNA reads as TGTGCCAGCAGCTTATTTGGCGGTCTGGCCTACGAGCAGTACTTC. This gives the protein CASSLFGGLAYEQYF. The complete variable domain, with remaining parts taken from reference TRBV11-2 and TRBJ2-7, reads EAGVAQSPRYKIIEKRQSVAFWCNPISGHATLYWYQQILGQGPKLLIQFQNNGVVDDSQLPKDRFSAERLKGVDSTLKIQPAKLEDSAVYLCASSLFGGLAYEQYFGPGTRLTVT.

In this sample, this clonotype turned up many times. The chain uses TRBV20-1 and TRBJ2-7; D may be TRBD1 (5 bases). V gave up 8 bases and J gave up 5 bases, with 19 bases separating them. CDR3 size: 13 residues. Germline lookup yields CDR1 DFQATT and CDR2 SNEGSKA (reference sequence). CDR3 nucleotide sequence: TGCAGTCCCCGCCCAGGGCCCGGCGACGAGCAGTACTTC. Its protein is CSPRPGPGDEQYF.

At least ten counts were recorded for this clonotype. CDR3 coding DNA: TGCAGTGCTTCCCCGCGGGAGTTCTCCTACAATGAGCAGTTCTTC. Protein sequence: CSASPREFSYNEQFF. V and J are TRBV20-1 and TRBJ2-1, with 7 bases fitting TRBD2. The CDR3 is 15 amino acids. Germline CDR1 is DFQATT and CDR2 is SNEGSKA (reference sequence). Unmatched junction bases numbered 7, after V lost 5 bases and J lost 0 bases.

The chain joins TRBV23-1 to TRBJ1-5, with D maybe TRBD1 (5 bases). TRBV23-1 is known as an ORF, though its function is uncertain. V lost 8 bases and J lost 10, with 15 bases in between. This CDR3 is built from 12 residues. In DNA, the CDR3 is TGCGCCAGCTGCCGACAGAAGCGCCCCCAGCATTTT. Translating it yields CASCRQKRPQHF.

This clonotype was observed at least ten times. V gene TRBV28 combines with J gene TRBJ2-7, with 7 bases lining up with TRBD1. J was trimmed by 2 bases and V by 6 bases; bases with no gene match: 13. Germline V CDR1 and CDR2: MDHEN, SYDVKM. The CDR3 runs to 16 residues. CDR3 sequence: CASRPPGTAQTYEQYF. DNA for the CDR3: TGTGCCAGCAGGCCTCCTGGGACAGCCCAAACCTACGAGCAGTACTTC.

This clonotype was seen many times. This sequence joins TRBV5-8 and TRBJ1-2; D remains ambiguous. With 0 bases removed from V and 3 bases from J, the gap between germline ends came to 9 bases. The germline V gene encodes CDR1 SGHTS and CDR2 YDEGEE. This CDR3 spans 14 amino acids. CDR3 sequence: CASSLADIYYGYTF. CDR3 DNA: TGTGCCAGCAGCTTGGCCGACATCTACTATGGCTACACCTTC.

In regard to this clonotype: A read error may explain this, as a much larger clone is one base away. The genes are TRBV20-1 and TRBJ2-1; D remains ambiguous. Trimming removed 3 bases at V and 8 bases at J, with 14 bases between. The V gene's germline CDR1 is DFQATT and CDR2 SNEGSKA (reference sequence). The CDR3 length is 13 residues. The CDR3 is CSASGLVNHEQFF. For the CDR3, the DNA is TGCAGTGCTAGTGGGCTAGTGAACCATGAGCAGTTCTTC.

This clonotype was recorded at least ten times. The gene calls are TRBV15 and TRBJ2-3; no clear D gene. The CDR3 length is 14 residues. Germline values: CDR1 LNHNV, CDR2 YYDKDF (reference sequence). The ends were cut back, 2 bases at V and 2 bases at J, with 8 bases in the middle. DNA for the CDR3: TGTGCCACCAGCAGACGGATCCACACAGATACGCAGTATTTT. Translating gives CATSRRIHTDTQYF.